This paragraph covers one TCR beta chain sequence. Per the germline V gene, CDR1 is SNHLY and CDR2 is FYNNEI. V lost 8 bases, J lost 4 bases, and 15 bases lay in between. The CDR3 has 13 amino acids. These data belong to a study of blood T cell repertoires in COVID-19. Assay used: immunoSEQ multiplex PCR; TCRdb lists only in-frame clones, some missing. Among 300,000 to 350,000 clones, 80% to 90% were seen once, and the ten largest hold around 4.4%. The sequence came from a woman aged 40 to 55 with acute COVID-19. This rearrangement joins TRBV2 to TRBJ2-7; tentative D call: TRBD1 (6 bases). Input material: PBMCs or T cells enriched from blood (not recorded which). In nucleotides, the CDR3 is TGTGCCAGCCTGACAGGTAACATATACGAGCAGTACTTC. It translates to CASLTGNIYEQYF.